The 18 T cell receptor beta chains below were found in one sample sequenced in a study of post-analysis software for immune sequencing data. Findings and caveats of the study: Higher frequency in patients than in controls was seen for about five TRBV segments, with TRBV5-6, TRBV5-1 and TRBV20-1 among them.

These receptors have no identified antigens. Built from TCR beta cDNA, the libraries had unique molecular identifiers in them. TCRdb fed the PCR reads into MiXCR, producing one record per CDR3 protein. The sample shows 650,000 to 900,000 distinct CDR3 sequences, around 42% of them seen only once. The sample comprised blood. These receptors came from a girl between 10 and 17 years old with multiple sclerosis.

The chain recombines TRBV25-1 with TRBJ1-6, with 8 bases aligning to TRBD1. The CDR3 runs to 15 residues. The V segment lost 3 bases and the J segment 6 bases; nucleotides outside the gene matches: 4. In germline, CDR1 is MGHDK, CDR2 SYGVNS. The CDR3 spells CASSDSTGVNSPLHF. For the CDR3, the DNA is TGTGCCAGCAGTGACTCGACAGGGGTTAATTCACCCCTCCACTTT.

This clonotype has more than one count but fewer than ten. The chain uses TRBV2 and TRBJ2-3; possible D gene TRBD2, 5 bases. The CDR3 is 15 amino acids. Trimming shortened V by 7 bases and J by 5 bases, and 19 bases separated the two germline ends. The germline V gene has CDR1 SNHLY and CDR2 FYNNEI. CDR3 loop: CASTSESRVGDTQYF. DNA of the CDR3: TGTGCCAGCACCTCGGAGTCGAGGGTCGGAGATACGCAGTATTTT.

The chain recombines TRBV29-1 with TRBJ1-2; 9 positions agree with TRBD1. Losses at the gene ends were 7 bases for V and 4 bases for J; bases not matched to a gene: 10. The germline V gene has CDR1 SQVTM and CDR2 ANQGSEA. CDR3 length equals 14 residues. Here the CDR3 DNA reads TGCAGCGCCCTTGGGACAGGGCCATTCTATGGCTACACCTTC. This codes for CSALGTGPFYGYTF.

This chain connects TRBV9 to TRBJ2-3; 9 bases are a match to TRBD2. The junction had 13 bases not matched to a gene; V was cut back by 4 bases and J by 1 base. Germline lookup yields CDR1 SGDLS and CDR2 YYNGEE. The CDR3 runs 18 residues. The CDR3 loop reads CASSPGSGGRAGTDTQYF. CDR3 nucleotide sequence: TGTGCCAGCAGCCCGGGATCGGGCGGGAGGGCCGGCACAGATACGCAGTATTTT.

J is TRBJ2-3 and V is TRBV9, with TRBD2 as a possible D gene (6 bases). V was trimmed by 3 bases and J by 0 bases, leaving 11 bases between them. In germline, CDR1 is SGDLS, CDR2 YYNGEE. This CDR3 has 15 residues. CDR3 protein: CASSARLGSTDTQYF. The CDR3 nucleotides read TGTGCCAGCAGCGCCAGACTAGGGAGCACAGATACGCAGTATTTT.

The chain couples TRBV24-1 to TRBJ2-1, with D perhaps matching TRBD2 (5 bases). Trimming pared 5 bases from V and 10 bases from J, leaving 14 bases between. Germline CDR1 reads KGHDR; CDR2 reads SFDVKD. The CDR3 has 13 amino acids. Written as DNA, the CDR3 is TGTGCCACCAGTGGGCAGGCTAGCCGAGAGCAGTTCTTC. Protein product: CATSGQASREQFF.

The rearrangement links TRBV4-1 to TRBJ2-7, with TRBD2 matching 8 bases. Germline CDR1 MGHRA, CDR2 YSYEKL. The trim removed 1 base at V and 0 bases at J, leaving 5 bases unmatched. The CDR3 totals 16 residues. In nucleotides, the CDR3 is TGCGCCAGCAGCCAAGCCGGGACTAGGAGCTCCTACGAGCAGTACTTC. It codes for CASSQAGTRSSYEQYF.

This sequence joins TRBV3-1 and TRBJ2-7; 13 bases fit TRBD2. After removal of 1 base from V and 0 bases from J, the junction contained 9 bases not matched to a gene. This CDR3 is built from 19 residues. Germline CDR1 and CDR2: LGHDT and YNNKEL (reference sequence). Written as DNA, the CDR3 is TGTGCCAGCAGCCAAGCCTCCGGGACTAGCGGGACCGGCTCCTACGAGCAGTACTTC. This codes for CASSQASGTSGTGSYEQYF.

The chain employs TRBV4-1 and TRBJ2-7, with 7 bases fitting TRBD2. The germline gives CDR1 MGHRA, CDR2 YSYEKL. V lost 0 bases to trimming and J lost 3 bases; unmatched junction nucleotides: 5. The CDR3 loop spans 15 amino acids. The CDR3 protein is CASSQEPREDYEQYF. CDR3 bases: TGCGCCAGCAGCCAAGAACCACGGGAGGACTACGAGCAGTACTTC.

This clonotype has more than one count but fewer than ten. The chain carries TRBV12-3 or TRBV12-4 and TRBJ1-1; the D is unclear. Trimming left V 11 bases short and J 0 bases short, with 10 bases between. CDR3 length: 12 amino acids. CDR3 DNA: TGTGCCTGTGGCAAAATGAACACTGAAGCTTTCTTT. Protein: CACGKMNTEAFF.

The chain joins TRBV4-2 to TRBJ2-7; 8 bases fit TRBD2. V shed 0 bases, J shed 2 bases, and the junction held 3 bases outside the gene matches. The CDR3 loop spans 15 amino acids. CDR1 is LGHNA, CDR2 YNFKEQ, per germline. In DNA, the CDR3 is TGTGCCAGCAGCCAAGACGAGACTAGCGCCTACGAGCAGTACTTC. This encodes CASSQDETSAYEQYF.

The rearrangement joins TRBV12-3 or TRBV12-4 to TRBJ2-1; D is unclear. This CDR3 is built from 13 residues. Trimming pared 8 bases from V and 10 bases from J, leaving 18 bases between. The CDR3 loop reads CASHRARGLEQFF. Here the CDR3 DNA reads TGTGCCAGCCATCGGGCTCGTGGTTTGGAGCAGTTCTTC.

The chain combines TRBV20-1 with TRBJ1-2; maybe TRBD1 (5 bases). The V gene's germline CDR1 is DFQATT and CDR2 SNEGSKA (reference sequence). V dropped 6 bases and J dropped 8 bases, with 19 bases sitting between them. This CDR3 comprises 13 residues. The CDR3 DNA follows: TGCAGTGCCTCTGGGGACCTATGGGGCGGCTACACCTTC. This encodes CSASGDLWGGYTF.

V is TRBV28 and J is TRBJ2-4; D uncertain. The CDR3 length is 13 residues. The germline V and J ends were trimmed by 2 bases and 13 bases, with 15 bases remaining between them. Germline CDR1 and CDR2: MDHEN and SYDVKM. CDR3 sequence reads: CASSLASRPRQYF. The CDR3, as DNA: TGTGCCAGCAGTTTAGCGTCCCGACCGAGGCAGTACTTC.

This clonotype was picked up a small number of times. CDR3 protein: CASSSGTGISSYNEQFF. The CDR3 nucleotides are TGTGCCAGCAGTTCCGGGACAGGGATAAGCTCCTACAATGAGCAGTTCTTC. V and J are TRBV12-3 or TRBV12-4 and TRBJ2-1; 9 nucleotides line up with TRBD1. V dropped 4 bases and J dropped 0; count of bases not matched to a gene: 7. This CDR3 region has 17 residues.

This chain joins TRBV27 and TRBJ2-1, with D possibly TRBD2 on 6 matching bases. The CDR3 is made up of 12 amino acids. Germline lookup yields CDR1 MNHEY and CDR2 SMNVEV (reference sequence). Trimming stripped 10 bases from V and 7 bases from J, with 14 bases between. The DNA for the CDR3 is TGTGCCACGTGGACTCGGGGGAATGAGCAGTTCTTC. Translation: CATWTRGNEQFF.

This chain joins TRBV20-1 and TRBJ2-1; 7 bases are shared with TRBD2. This CDR3 spans 16 amino acids. CDR1 DFQATT and CDR2 SNEGSKA come from the germline V gene (reference sequence). CDR3: CSARDYPFPSYNEQFF. As DNA, the CDR3 is TGCAGCGCTCGGGACTACCCATTCCCCTCCTACAATGAGCAGTTCTTC.

This chain uses TRBV11-3 with TRBJ2-1; D possibly corresponds to TRBD2 (7 bases). CDR3 size: 15 residues. Germline CDR1 is SGHNT and CDR2 is YENEEA. Trimming took off 7 bases at V and 6 bases at J, with 19 bases between the two ends. CDR3 protein: CASTPRAGAINEQFF. The CDR3 bases are TGTGCCAGCACCCCACGGGCGGGGGCGATCAATGAGCAGTTCTTC.